Presented here are 12 T cell receptor beta chains from one specimen sequenced in a study of OX40 agonist ivuxolimab in advanced cancers. The repertoire was sequenced with immunoSEQ multiplex PCR; TCRdb's copy has only in-frame clones and lacks some. The repertoire holds 65,000 to 95,000 clones, around 90% seen once, with roughly 0.17% in the top ten. The specimen comprised CD4+ or CD8+ T cells sorted from blood, sampled in a trial of the OX40 agonist ivuxolimab. These receptors all come from an adult with an advanced solid tumor such as melanoma, head and neck, liver or kidney cancer.

This chain uses TRBV19 with TRBJ2-3, with D uncertain. Between the trimmed V and J ends, which lost 5 bases and 3 bases, there was a span of 12 bases. Germline V gene lookup returns CDR1 LNHDA and CDR2 SQIVND (reference sequence). CDR3 length equals 14 residues. The CDR3 nucleotides read TGTGCCAGTAGTCCGATGGGTATAACAGATACGCAGTATTTT. It is translated as CASSPMGITDTQYF.

The V and J genes are TRBV10-1 and TRBJ2-7; tentatively, D is TRBD1 (6 bases). The CDR3 is 13 residues long. Germline values: CDR1 WNHNN, CDR2 SYGVQD (reference sequence). V lost 0 bases, J lost 7 bases, and 10 bases lay in between. Here the CDR3 DNA reads TGCGCCAGCAGTGAGTCGGGGGCGAATGAGCAGTACTTC. Translation: CASSESGANEQYF.

The V and J genes are TRBV29-1 and TRBJ2-5; TRBD2 matches at 10 bases. The CDR3 runs 15 residues. The ends lost 2 bases at V and 2 bases at J; junction bases unmatched: 5. Germline V CDR1 and CDR2: SQVTM, ANQGSEA. Here the CDR3 reads CSVEKTSGTQETQYF. CDR3 bases: TGCAGCGTTGAAAAAACTAGCGGGACACAAGAGACCCAGTACTTC.

A few counts support this clone. The V call is TRBV19, the J call TRBJ2-1, with 8 bases fitting TRBD2. V shed 7 bases and J 5 bases; nucleotides not matched to a gene: 4. The CDR3 contains 13 residues. Germline V lookup: CDR1 LNHDA, CDR2 SQIVND (reference sequence). The CDR3 nucleotides read TGTGCCAGTACCGGGACTAGACACAATGAGCAGTTCTTC. Amino acids: CASTGTRHNEQFF.

The chain uses TRBV6-4 and TRBJ2-3; no reliable D call. Germline values: CDR1 MRHNA, CDR2 SNTAGT. The CDR3 runs to 14 residues. The V and J ends lost 4 bases and 2 bases respectively, with 10 bases between them. The DNA of the CDR3 is TGTGCCAGCAGTGCTGGCCCCGTCACAGATACGCAGTATTTT. It is translated as CASSAGPVTDTQYF.

This clone was seen just once. The chain combines TRBV27 with TRBJ2-3; D remains ambiguous. This CDR3 contains 13 residues. The germline V and J ends were trimmed by 3 bases and 5 bases, with 9 bases remaining between them. Germline lookup yields CDR1 MNHEY and CDR2 SMNVEV (reference sequence). CDR3 residues: CASSLERRDTQYF. The CDR3 DNA reads as TGTGCCAGCAGTTTGGAGAGGAGAGATACGCAGTATTTT.

This sequence joins TRBV23-1 and TRBJ1-6; D remains ambiguous. TRBV23-1 is placed among ORFs of uncertain function. The CDR3 is 12 residues long. The ends were cut back, 6 bases at V and 14 bases at J, with 14 bases in the middle. The CDR3 region is CASSLIWWALHF. The CDR3 DNA follows: TGCGCCAGCAGCCTCATTTGGTGGGCCCTCCACTTT.

Here the CDR3 reads CASSRDENDDGYTF. For the CDR3, the DNA is TGTGCCAGCAGTCGGGACGAGAATGATGATGGCTACACCTTC. This chain joins TRBV2 and TRBJ1-2; weak D call: TRBD1 (5 bases). Germline-derived CDR1 and CDR2 are SNHLY and FYNNEI. The ends were cut back, 5 bases at V and 6 bases at J, with 16 bases in the middle. The CDR3 has 14 residues.

The chain combines TRBV5-1 with TRBJ2-7, with 7 positions matching TRBD1. Germline V gene data show CDR1 as SGHRS and CDR2 as YFSETQ. The CDR3 has 17 amino acids. After removal of 4 bases from V and 0 bases from J, the junction contained 13 bases not matched to a gene. CDR3 amino acids: CASSIAPPRQGSYEQYF. The CDR3 DNA reads as TGCGCCAGCAGCATCGCCCCCCCGCGACAGGGCTCCTACGAGCAGTACTTC. The full variable domain, rest sourced from reference TRBV5-1 and TRBJ2-7, is KAGVTQTPRYLIKTRGQQVTLSCSPISGHRSVSWYQQTPGQGLQFLFEYFSETQRNKGNFPGRFSGRQFSNSRSEMNVSTLELGDSALYLCASSIAPPRQGSYEQYFGPGTRLTVT.

V gene TRBV6-4 combines with J gene TRBJ1-5, with D uncertain. V was clipped by 3 bases and J by 9 bases, with 15 bases between them. Germline V gene sequence: CDR1 MRHNA, CDR2 SNTAGT. This CDR3 is built from 14 residues. CDR3 coding DNA: TGTGCCAGCAGTGAAACATGGCGAGTGGGGCCCCAGCATTTT. Protein: CASSETWRVGPQHF.

This rearrangement joins TRBV18 to TRBJ2-5; 7 positions agree with TRBD1. The CDR3 contains 14 residues. In germline, CDR1 is KGHSH, CDR2 LQKENI. Trimming removed 3 bases from V and 4 bases from J; junction bases left unmatched: 5. CDR3 nucleotide sequence: TGTGCCAGCTCACCGTACAGGGGCTCAGAGACCCAGTACTTC. It is translated as CASSPYRGSETQYF.

This clone has only one observation. This chain links TRBV5-1 with TRBJ1-6; TRBD1 agrees at 10 bases. V dropped 4 bases and J dropped 5; count of bases not matched to a gene: 9. This CDR3 contains 17 residues. From germline, CDR1 is SGHRS and CDR2 YFSETQ. The CDR3 here is CASSPVGGQGNNSPLHF. The CDR3, as DNA: TGCGCCAGCAGCCCGGTGGGGGGACAGGGGAATAATTCACCCCTCCACTTT.